This TCR beta chain was recorded in a study of graft-versus-host responses after intestinal transplantation. Study-level information: All recipients were transplanted with multivisceral, liver-intestinal, or isolated intestinal grafts.

Data came from immunoSEQ multiplex PCR; TCRdb stores just in-frame clones and leaves some out. The top ten hold about 3.7% of the sample, which has approximately 38,000 clones, less than 90% seen once. Germline CDR1 and CDR2: MDHEN and SYDVKM. The CDR3 is made up of 13 amino acids. V shed 10 bases and J 5 bases; nucleotides not matched to a gene: 8. The starting material was PBMCs, obtained about 1,000 days after transplant. The chain couples TRBV28 to TRBJ2-4; 7 bases map to TRBD2. The TCR comes from a human patient who received an intestinal transplant, so some T cells may come from the graft donor. CDR3 loop: CAKRGTSQNIQYF. In DNA form, the CDR3 reads TGTGCCAAGCGGGGAACTAGCCAAAACATTCAGTACTTC.